This T cell receptor (beta chain) was obtained from a study of blood T cell repertoires in COVID-19. Study summary: Samples taken during acute and convalescent COVID-19 were collected in the United States, Italy and Spain. Sources were T cells, B-cell-depleted T cells, or PBMCs; the material itself was cDNA or gDNA.

The germline V and J ends were trimmed by 6 bases and 1 base, with 13 bases remaining between them. Germline V gives CDR1 SGHTA, CDR2 FQGNSA. The CDR3 covers 14 residues. This clone has only a few counts. As originally analysed: It was from reference gene primer amplification that nucleated cell counts were estimated. Sequencing used immunoSEQ multiplex PCR; TCRdb keeps in-frame clones, though not all of them. The V and J calls and clone size come from that table; D and trimming were worked out from the DNA. The sample consists of roughly 250,000 clones, 65% to 85% of them appearing once. A Seattle source enrolled patients during active infection and followed them longitudinally.

The sample taken for sequencing was peripheral blood. The chain recombines TRBV7-2 with TRBJ2-7; weak D call: TRBD1 (7 bases). This clonotype was obtained from a person between 65 and 79 years old with COVID-19, enrolled during active disease. In DNA form, the CDR3 reads TGTGCCAGCAGAAACCAGGGGGGTTCCTACGAGCAGTACTTC. This encodes CASRNQGGSYEQYF. Full variable domain (remainder filled in from reference TRBV7-2 and TRBJ2-7): GAGVSQSPSNKVTEKGKDVELRCDPISGHTALYWYRQSLGQGLEFLIYFQGNSAPDKSGLPSDRFSAERTGGSVSTLTIQRTQQEDSAVYLCASRNQGGSYEQYFGPGTRLTVT.